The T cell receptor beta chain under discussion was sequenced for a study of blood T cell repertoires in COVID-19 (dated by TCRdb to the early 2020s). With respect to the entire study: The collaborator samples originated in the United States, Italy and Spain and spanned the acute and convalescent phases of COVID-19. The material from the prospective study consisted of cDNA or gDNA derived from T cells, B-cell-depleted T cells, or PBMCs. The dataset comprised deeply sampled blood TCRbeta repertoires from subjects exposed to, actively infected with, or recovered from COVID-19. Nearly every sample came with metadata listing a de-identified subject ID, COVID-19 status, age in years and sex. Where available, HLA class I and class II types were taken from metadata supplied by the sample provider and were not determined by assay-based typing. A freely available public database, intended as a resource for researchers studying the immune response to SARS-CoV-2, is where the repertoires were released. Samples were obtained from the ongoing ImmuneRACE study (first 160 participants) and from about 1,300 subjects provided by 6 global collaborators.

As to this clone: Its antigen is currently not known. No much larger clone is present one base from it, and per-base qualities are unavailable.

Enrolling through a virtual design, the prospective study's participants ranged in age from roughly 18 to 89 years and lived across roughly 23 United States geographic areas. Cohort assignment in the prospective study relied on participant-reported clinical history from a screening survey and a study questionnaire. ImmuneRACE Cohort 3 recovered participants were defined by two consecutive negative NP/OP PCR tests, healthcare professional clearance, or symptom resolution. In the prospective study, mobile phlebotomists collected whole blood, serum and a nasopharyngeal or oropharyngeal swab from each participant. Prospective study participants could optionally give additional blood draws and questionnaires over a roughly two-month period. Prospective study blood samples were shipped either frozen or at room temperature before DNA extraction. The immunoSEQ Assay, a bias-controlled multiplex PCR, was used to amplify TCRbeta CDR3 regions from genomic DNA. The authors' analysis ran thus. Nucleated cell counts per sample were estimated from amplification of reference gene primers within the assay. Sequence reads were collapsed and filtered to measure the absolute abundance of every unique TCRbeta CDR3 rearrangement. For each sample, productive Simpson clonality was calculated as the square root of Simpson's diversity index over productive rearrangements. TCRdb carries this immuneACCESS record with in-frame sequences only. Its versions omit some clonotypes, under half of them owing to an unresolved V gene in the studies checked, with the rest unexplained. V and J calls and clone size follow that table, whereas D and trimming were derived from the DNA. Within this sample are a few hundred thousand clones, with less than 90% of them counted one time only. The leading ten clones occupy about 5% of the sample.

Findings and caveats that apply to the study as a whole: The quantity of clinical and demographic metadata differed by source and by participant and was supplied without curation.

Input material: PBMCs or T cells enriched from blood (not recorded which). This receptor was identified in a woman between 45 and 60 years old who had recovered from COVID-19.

DNA sequence: TGTGGGTCAGCGGCGGCTCCTGTCTCCTACAATGAGCAGTTCTTC. Translated, this gives CGSAAAPVSYNEQFF. This sequence uses TRBV6-5 and TRBJ2-1; the D region possibly corresponds to TRBD2 (5 bases align). From cysteine to phenylalanine, the CDR3 is 15 amino acids long. CDR3 DNA only is kept here, 45 bases in frame from base 1. The germline V gene provides CDR1 MNHEY and CDR2 SVGAGI.